The 10 T cell receptor beta chains reported below all come from one sample, sequenced in a study of cytomegalovirus exposure and HLA in healthy donors (dated by TCRdb to about 2017). The library came from the immunoSEQ multiplex PCR assay. TCRdb re-hosts the immuneACCESS table, in-frame sequences only. Its copies lack some clones; in the studies checked, an unresolved V gene accounts for under half of them, and the cause for the rest is not known. The sample contains under 200,000 clones, over 85% of them found a single time. Of the sample, around 3.8% is held by the ten largest clones. The source material was PBMCs. These receptors were collected from a young man in good health and CMV-seropositive.

This clone has only one observation. This chain uses TRBV6-5 with TRBJ1-1, with a weak D call TRBD1 (6 bases). In germline, CDR1 is MNHEY, CDR2 SVGAGI. The CDR3 totals 14 residues. Trimming removed 0 bases at V and 1 base at J, with 6 bases between. The CDR3: CASSYSDRNTEAFF. CDR3 bases: TGTGCCAGCAGTTACTCGGACAGGAACACTGAAGCTTTCTTT.

J is TRBJ2-1 and V is TRBV19; D remains unclear. Trimming took off 3 bases at V and 5 bases at J, with 14 bases between the two ends. Germline CDR1 reads LNHDA; CDR2 reads SQIVND (reference sequence). The CDR3 spans 15 residues. The CDR3 reads CASSMVLIENNEQFF. The CDR3 bases are TGTGCCAGTAGTATGGTACTAATCGAAAACAATGAGCAGTTCTTC.

The count of this clone is one. The V call is TRBV7-9, the J call TRBJ2-7; the match to TRBD1 covers 9 bases. The CDR3 extends over 13 amino acids. The germline gives CDR1 SEHNR, CDR2 FQNEAQ (reference sequence). Trimming cost V 4 bases and J 5 bases; bases outside gene matches: 3. The CDR3 bases are TGTGCCAGCAGCTCCAGGACAGGGGACGAGCAGTACTTC. It codes for CASSSRTGDEQYF.

The chain has TRBV10-3 and TRBJ2-1; the D gene is possibly TRBD2 (5 bases). The V gene's germline CDR1 is ENHRY and CDR2 SYGVKD. With 4 bases removed from V and 5 bases from J, the gap between germline ends came to 12 bases. The CDR3 consists of 14 residues. The CDR3 sequence is CAISGDSTNNEQFF. In nucleotides, the CDR3 is TGTGCCATCAGTGGGGATTCGACTAACAATGAGCAGTTCTTC.

J is TRBJ1-1 and V is TRBV30; perhaps TRBD1 as D (6 bases). Per germline, CDR1 GTSNPN and CDR2 SVGIG (reference sequence). V shed 0 bases and J shed 1 base, with 15 bases lying between them. The CDR3 extends over 16 amino acids. For the CDR3, the DNA is TGTGCCTGGAGTGTACTCGGGACACCTCCGAACACTGAAGCTTTCTTT. Amino acids: CAWSVLGTPPNTEAFF.

This chain uses TRBV14 with TRBJ1-2; D gene ambiguous. The CDR3 consists of 15 residues. Germline V gene sequence: CDR1 SGHDN, CDR2 FVKESK. V gave up 2 bases and J gave up 1 base, with 11 bases separating them. The chain's CDR3 is CASSQQDGVNYGYTF. DNA for the CDR3: TGTGCCAGCAGCCAACAGGACGGGGTTAACTATGGCTACACCTTC.

The V call is TRBV5-1, the J call TRBJ2-7; a possible D gene is TRBD1 (6 bases). Looked up from germline, CDR1 is SGHRS and CDR2 is YFSETQ. CDR3 size: 13 residues. The V gene lost 3 bases and the J gene lost 2 bases, with 9 bases spanning the gap. CDR3: CASSSGTTYEQYF. The CDR3 nucleotides are TGCGCCAGCAGCTCCGGGACAACCTACGAGCAGTACTTC.

About this clone: Within the sample, other DNA sequences also encode this same CDR3. The chain employs TRBV29-1 and TRBJ2-1; tentative D call: TRBD1 (6 bases). CDR3 length equals 13 residues. V dropped 2 bases and J dropped 2 bases, with 7 bases sitting between them. CDR1 and CDR2 (germline): SQVTM, ANQGSEA. The CDR3: CSVERGTYNEQFF. The CDR3 region has the DNA TGCAGCGTTGAAAGGGGGACCTACAATGAGCAGTTCTTC.

This clone has just a few counts. V and J are TRBV30 and TRBJ1-1, with 7 nucleotides matching TRBD1. CDR1 and CDR2 (germline): GTSNPN, SVGIG (reference sequence). This CDR3 has 16 residues. J lost 6 bases, V lost 0 bases, and 13 bases had no gene match. The CDR3 region has the DNA TGTGCCTGGAGTGTAGTGACAGGGATATTAGGTGCTGAAGCTTTCTTT. This encodes CAWSVVTGILGAEAFF.

This chain uses TRBV7-8 with TRBJ1-2; D may be TRBD1 (5 bases). CDR1 SGHVS and CDR2 FQNEAQ come from the germline V gene. This CDR3 spans 15 amino acids. The germline V and J ends were trimmed by 5 bases and 4 bases, with 17 bases remaining between them. The CDR3 reads CASSPRTRLTYGYTF. DNA of the CDR3: TGTGCCAGCAGCCCCCGGACACGATTAACCTATGGCTACACCTTC.